The entry below describes one T cell receptor beta chain. Germline CDR1 reads MNHEY; CDR2 reads SVGAGI. Trimming cost V 11 bases and J 6 bases, with 25 bases left between them. The CDR3 totals 15 residues. The data stem from a study of blood T cell repertoires in COVID-19. Study-wide context: Sites across the United States, Italy and Spain contributed samples from acute and convalescent COVID-19. The analysed material was cDNA or gDNA that came from T cells, B-cell-depleted T cells, or PBMCs.

Original processing notes: Estimation of nucleated cell counts was performed using reference gene primer amplification. The data were produced by immunoSEQ multiplex PCR, yet TCRdb's version contains in-frame clones alone and is incomplete. That table gives V, J and clone size, and the DNA gave D and trimming. The data contain approximately 28,000 clones, around 90% of them singletons. The rearrangement uses TRBV6-5 and TRBJ1-2; possible D gene TRBD1, 5 bases. The material sequenced was peripheral blood. This TCR was sampled from a man aged 60-69 years with active COVID-19. In nucleotides, the CDR3 is TGTGCCGGATTGAAACCGGGACTCCCAGACCATGGCTACACCTTC. Encoded protein: CAGLKPGLPDHGYTF.